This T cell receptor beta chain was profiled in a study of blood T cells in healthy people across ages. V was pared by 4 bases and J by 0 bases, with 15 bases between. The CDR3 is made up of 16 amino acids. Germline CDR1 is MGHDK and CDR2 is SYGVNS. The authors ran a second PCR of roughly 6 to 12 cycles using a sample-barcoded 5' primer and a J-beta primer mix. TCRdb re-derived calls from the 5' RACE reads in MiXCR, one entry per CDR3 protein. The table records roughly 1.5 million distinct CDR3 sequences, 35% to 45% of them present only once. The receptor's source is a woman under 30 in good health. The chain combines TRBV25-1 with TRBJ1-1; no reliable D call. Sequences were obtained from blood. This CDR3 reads CASSAQETAMNTEAFF. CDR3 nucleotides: TGTGCCAGCAGTGCTCAAGAGACTGCAATGAACACTGAAGCTTTCTTT.